Following are 27 T cell receptor beta chains from one sample sequenced in a study of blood T cell repertoires in COVID-19. The assay was immunoSEQ multiplex PCR, and TCRdb's table has in-frame clones only and misses some. The sample has under 200,000 clones, approximately 86% seen once; the top ten hold 7%. The sequencing input was peripheral blood. These receptors were collected from a woman aged 80 or older in a cohort sampled during active or convalescent COVID-19.

This clone was picked up a small number of times. J is TRBJ1-2 and V is TRBV30; D ambiguous. CDR3 length equals 13 residues. V was cut by 2 bases and J by 5 bases, with 12 bases left in between. The germline V gene encodes CDR1 GTSNPN and CDR2 SVGIG (reference sequence). The CDR3 loop is CAWSNPLWYGYTF. The CDR3 nucleotides are TGTGCCTGGAGTAACCCTCTATGGTATGGCTACACCTTC. Supplemented by reference TRBV30 and TRBJ1-2, the full variable domain reads SQTIHQWPATLVQPVGSPLSLECTVEGTSNPNLYWYRQAAGRGLQLLFYSVGIGQISSEVPQNLSASRPQDRQFILSSKKLLLSDSGFYLCAWSNPLWYGYTFGSGTRLTVV.

The gene calls are TRBV2 and TRBJ2-3; tentatively, D is TRBD2 (5 bases). CDR3 length: 14 amino acids. CDR1 is SNHLY, CDR2 FYNNEI, per germline. V was pared by 7 bases and J by 6 bases, with 17 bases between. CDR3 nucleotides: TGTGCCAGCAACGGCCTCTTGCGAGGGGATACGCAGTATTTT. Translating gives CASNGLLRGDTQYF. Supplemented by reference TRBV2 and TRBJ2-3, the full variable domain reads EPEVTQTPSHQVTQMGQEVILRCVPISNHLYFYWYRQILGQKVEFLVSFYNNEISEKSEIFDDQFSVERPDGSNFTLKIRSTKLEDSAMYFCASNGLLRGDTQYFGPGTRLTVL.

The chain joins TRBV5-4 to TRBJ1-2, with D perhaps matching TRBD1 (5 bases). The CDR3 length is 15 residues. Germline-derived CDR1 and CDR2 are SGHNT and YYREEE (reference sequence). Trimming cost V 0 bases and J 5 bases, with 14 bases left between them. CDR3 coding DNA: TGTGCCAGCAGCTTGGCTGCAGGGCCTCTTTATGGCTACACCTTC. It codes for CASSLAAGPLYGYTF.

The rearrangement joins TRBV28 to TRBJ2-7; 8 bases match TRBD2. V was pared by 1 base and J by 2 bases, with 4 bases of the junction left unmatched. CDR1 MDHEN and CDR2 SYDVKM come from the germline V gene. CDR3 size: 15 residues. The CDR3 nucleotides are TGTGCCAGCAGTTTATCGGGGGGGCCGACCTACGAGCAGTACTTC. Amino acids: CASSLSGGPTYEQYF.

V is TRBV25-1 and J is TRBJ1-5, with a weak D call TRBD1 (5 bases). V shed 5 bases and J shed 0 bases, with 8 bases lying between them. The CDR3 runs to 14 residues. Germline CDR1 reads MGHDK; CDR2 reads SYGVNS. CDR3: CASSQGYSNQPQHF. The DNA for the CDR3 is TGTGCCAGCAGTCAGGGTTATAGCAATCAGCCCCAGCATTTT.

CDR3 sequence: CATSRSGTIVLSTDTQYF. CDR3 DNA: TGTGCCACCAGCAGATCCGGGACAATCGTTCTTAGCACAGATACGCAGTATTTT. The rearrangement links TRBV15 to TRBJ2-3; TRBD1 might be the D (6 bases). CDR3 length: 18 residues. Trimming took off 2 bases at V and 0 bases at J, with 18 bases between the two ends. From germline, CDR1 is LNHNV and CDR2 YYDKDF (reference sequence).

This clone has a handful of counts. The rearrangement joins TRBV23-1 to TRBJ1-2, with unresolved D. TRBV23-1 is an ORF; its function is uncertain. The CDR3 runs 14 residues. The V gene lost 3 bases and the J gene lost 4 bases, with 12 bases spanning the gap. This CDR3 reads CASSHSPEGYGYTF. The CDR3, as DNA: TGCGCCAGCAGTCATTCACCGGAGGGCTATGGCTACACCTTC.

The chain employs TRBV28 and TRBJ2-7; a weak D match, TRBD1 (6 bases). Germline assignment: CDR1 MDHEN and CDR2 SYDVKM. V lost 2 bases, J lost 4 bases, and 12 bases lay in between. This CDR3 has 14 amino acids. Written as DNA, the CDR3 is TGTGCCAGCAGTTTAAAAGGGGGTACTTACGAGCAGTACTTC. Protein product: CASSLKGGTYEQYF.

This clone was detected only once. V is TRBV7-8 and J is TRBJ1-6; D remains unclear. V lost 5 bases and J lost 10, with 12 bases in between. CDR3 length: 13 residues. Germline V CDR1 and CDR2: SGHVS, FQNEAQ. The CDR3 DNA sequence: TGTGCCAGCAGCCTCGCGGGTCGGTCACCCCTCCACTTT. As protein: CASSLAGRSPLHF.

This chain links TRBV27 with TRBJ1-3, with D possibly being TRBD1 (6 bases). This CDR3 is built from 14 residues. Germline lookup yields CDR1 MNHEY and CDR2 SMNVEV (reference sequence). V was cut by 3 bases and J by 3 bases, with 9 bases left in between. DNA for the CDR3: TGTGCCAGCAGTTTCAACAGGGATGGAAACACCATATATTTT. Its protein is CASSFNRDGNTIYF.

The chain links TRBV28 to TRBJ1-2; D remains unclear. The germline CDR1 and CDR2 sequences are MDHEN and SYDVKM. V was cut by 5 bases and J by 4 bases, with 11 bases left in between. This CDR3 contains 13 residues. CDR3 coding DNA: TGTGCCAGCAGTCTAGGAATGGCCTATGGCTACACCTTC. It specifies CASSLGMAYGYTF.

V and J are TRBV11-2 and TRBJ2-7, with 9 bases fitting TRBD1. V was pared by 5 bases and J by 2 bases, with 4 bases of the junction left unmatched. The germline CDR1 and CDR2 sequences are SGHAT and FQNNGV. CDR3 size: 14 residues. The CDR3 here is CASSARQGAYEQYF. The DNA for the CDR3 is TGTGCCAGCAGCGCCAGACAGGGGGCCTACGAGCAGTACTTC.

V usage is TRBV4-1 and J usage is TRBJ1-5; 7 nucleotides agree with TRBD1. The trim removed 4 bases at V and 12 bases at J, leaving 15 bases unmatched. The CDR3 covers 15 residues. The V gene's germline CDR1 is MGHRA and CDR2 YSYEKL. CDR3 loop: CASSPVGQTNQGQHF. Here the CDR3 DNA reads TGCGCCAGCAGCCCAGTGGGACAGACCAATCAGGGCCAGCATTTT.

The J gene is TRBJ1-1, the V gene TRBV7-2, with 9 nucleotides matching TRBD1. Germline CDR1 and CDR2: SGHTA and FQGNSA. There are 14 residues in the CDR3. The J segment lost 3 bases and the V segment lost 5 bases, leaving 4 bases of the junction unmatched. As DNA, the CDR3 is TGTGCCAGCAGCCAAGACAGGGGGGACACTGAAGCTTTCTTT. Its translation is CASSQDRGDTEAFF.

The chain recombines TRBV4-1 with TRBJ1-3, with D tentatively TRBD1 (6 bases). CDR3 size: 16 residues. V lost 2 bases, J lost 0 bases, and 11 bases lay in between. Germline V CDR1 and CDR2: MGHRA, YSYEKL. For the CDR3, the DNA is TGCGCCAGCAGCCAACAAGGACAGTACTCTGGAAACACCATATATTTT. It encodes CASSQQGQYSGNTIYF.

The chain is built from TRBV10-3 and TRBJ1-1, with 12 bases that match TRBD1. Per germline, CDR1 ENHRY and CDR2 SYGVKD. With 3 bases clipped from V and 3 bases from J, the junction kept 8 bases outside the gene matches. This CDR3 has 17 amino acids. The CDR3 region is CAISDLGTGGLYTEAFF. The CDR3 DNA reads as TGTGCCATCAGTGATCTTGGGACAGGGGGCTTGTACACTGAAGCTTTCTTT.

The chain links TRBV30 to TRBJ2-3; 12 bases line up with TRBD2. J gave up 5 bases and V 4 bases, and 13 bases lay outside the gene matches. The CDR3 loop spans 17 amino acids. The germline V gene encodes CDR1 GTSNPN and CDR2 SVGIG (reference sequence). The CDR3, as DNA: TGTGCCTGGACCCCCCCAAAGGGACTAGCGGGCCGAGATACGCAGTATTTT. Translation: CAWTPPKGLAGRDTQYF.

J is TRBJ1-5 and V is TRBV19; D may be TRBD1 (6 bases). V was pared by 6 bases and J by 3 bases, with 15 bases between. Germline V gives CDR1 LNHDA, CDR2 SQIVND (reference sequence). This CDR3 spans 15 amino acids. The chain's CDR3 is CASSGQTRSNQPQHF. The CDR3 coding sequence is TGTGCCAGTAGCGGACAGACCCGCTCCAATCAGCCCCAGCATTTT.

The chain has TRBV6-2 or TRBV6-3 and TRBJ1-5; no clear D gene. The CDR3 covers 14 residues. Between the trimmed V and J ends, which lost 1 base and 1 base, there was a span of 5 bases. CDR1 is MNHEY, CDR2 SVGEGT, per germline. The CDR3 region has the DNA TGTGCCAGCAGTTACTGGGAGAGCAATCAGCCCCAGCATTTT. It codes for CASSYWESNQPQHF.

The chain links TRBV24-1 to TRBJ2-1, with D possibly being TRBD2 (6 bases). CDR3 length: 17 residues. Germline-derived CDR1 and CDR2 are KGHDR and SFDVKD. V dropped 1 base and J dropped 1 base, with 13 bases sitting between them. The CDR3 nucleotides read TGTGCCACCAGTGATTTAGTCGCGGGAAGTTCCTACAATGAGCAGTTCTTC. This gives the protein CATSDLVAGSSYNEQFF.

The genes are TRBV10-3 and TRBJ1-2; tentatively, D is TRBD1 (5 bases). The V end was cut by 5 bases, the J end by 2 bases, with 9 bases between. The CDR3 is 13 residues long. CDR1 is ENHRY and CDR2 is SYGVKD in the germline V gene. CDR3 DNA sequence: TGTGCCATCAGTAGTGGGGGGAACTATGGCTACACCTTC. This gives the protein CAISSGGNYGYTF.

The rearrangement joins TRBV12-3 or TRBV12-4 to TRBJ1-2, with 7 bases that match TRBD1. This CDR3 is 13 amino acids long. V was pared by 4 bases and J by 5 bases, with 4 bases of the junction left unmatched. CDR3 region: CASSWQGEYGYTF. CDR3 DNA: TGTGCCAGCAGTTGGCAGGGGGAATATGGCTACACCTTC.

The chain links TRBV7-8 to TRBJ1-2, with D possibly being TRBD1 (5 bases). The CDR3 has 14 amino acids. Per germline, CDR1 SGHVS and CDR2 FQNEAQ. V was trimmed by 1 base and J by 7 bases, leaving 13 bases between them. CDR3 DNA: TGTGCCAGCAGCTTAGAACGGGGGAGGAGTGGCTACACCTTC. It specifies CASSLERGRSGYTF.

The V gene is TRBV20-1, the J gene TRBJ2-1; 8 bases align to TRBD1. The CDR3 consists of 14 residues. Germline trimming cut 3 bases from V and 8 bases from J; bases unmatched to any gene: 9. Germline V gene data show CDR1 as DFQATT and CDR2 as SNEGSKA (reference sequence). CDR3 in amino acids: CSASQGASGYEQFF. The CDR3 DNA reads as TGCAGTGCTAGTCAGGGGGCCTCTGGCTATGAGCAGTTCTTC.

The chain is built from TRBV5-1 and TRBJ1-1; TRBD1 agrees at 7 bases. This CDR3 comprises 13 residues. V was clipped by 3 bases and J by 3 bases; unmatched bases: 2. Germline CDR1 is SGHRS and CDR2 is YFSETQ. The CDR3 reads CASSWDSYTEAFF. CDR3 coding DNA: TGCGCCAGCAGCTGGGACAGCTACACTGAAGCTTTCTTT.

This clone has just one count. The gene calls are TRBV5-1 and TRBJ1-4, with TRBD1 identical over 9 bases. The CDR3 runs 15 residues. The V gene end was trimmed by 6 bases and the J gene end by 2 bases; junction bases not matched to a gene: 5. In germline, CDR1 is SGHRS, CDR2 YFSETQ. The CDR3 region is CASNPTGGTNEKLFF. CDR3 DNA sequence: TGCGCCAGCAACCCGACAGGGGGGACTAATGAAAAACTGTTTTTT. The full variable domain, completed using reference TRBV5-1 and TRBJ1-4, is KAGVTQTPRYLIKTRGQQVTLSCSPISGHRSVSWYQQTPGQGLQFLFEYFSETQRNKGNFPGRFSGRQFSNSRSEMNVSTLELGDSALYLCASNPTGGTNEKLFFGSGTQLSVL.

The V and J genes are TRBV19 and TRBJ2-7; perhaps TRBD1 as D (6 bases). V lost 5 bases and J lost 6, with 11 bases in between. This CDR3 is 12 amino acids long. From germline, CDR1 is LNHDA and CDR2 SQIVND (reference sequence). CDR3 sequence reads: CASSSQGFEQYF. The CDR3 DNA reads as TGTGCCAGTAGTTCCCAGGGGTTCGAGCAGTACTTC.